This T cell receptor beta chain is drawn from a study of identical twins. Broader study findings: Sequences that were out-of-frame, alpha and twin-shared displayed an excess of low generation probability. Possibly, invariant MAIT and iNKT cells partly confounded zero-insertion analyses.

Germline values: CDR1 LGHNA, CDR2 YNFKEQ. Germline trimming cut 0 bases from V and 0 bases from J; bases unmatched to any gene: 5. The CDR3 loop spans 17 amino acids. Notes on this clonotype: Its antigen remains unidentified.

TCRdb independently ran MiXCR on the 5' RACE reads; one entry per CDR3 protein. The sample includes 1.5 million to 2 million distinct CDR3 sequences, around 33% of them seen just once. Sequencing input: cord blood. This TCR derives from a newborn girl in good health. J is TRBJ2-1 and V is TRBV4-2; 7 bases are shared with TRBD2. The CDR3 DNA reads as TGTGCCAGCAGCCAAGAGGCGGCGGGAGTCTCCTACAATGAGCAGTTCTTC. It encodes CASSQEAAGVSYNEQFF.